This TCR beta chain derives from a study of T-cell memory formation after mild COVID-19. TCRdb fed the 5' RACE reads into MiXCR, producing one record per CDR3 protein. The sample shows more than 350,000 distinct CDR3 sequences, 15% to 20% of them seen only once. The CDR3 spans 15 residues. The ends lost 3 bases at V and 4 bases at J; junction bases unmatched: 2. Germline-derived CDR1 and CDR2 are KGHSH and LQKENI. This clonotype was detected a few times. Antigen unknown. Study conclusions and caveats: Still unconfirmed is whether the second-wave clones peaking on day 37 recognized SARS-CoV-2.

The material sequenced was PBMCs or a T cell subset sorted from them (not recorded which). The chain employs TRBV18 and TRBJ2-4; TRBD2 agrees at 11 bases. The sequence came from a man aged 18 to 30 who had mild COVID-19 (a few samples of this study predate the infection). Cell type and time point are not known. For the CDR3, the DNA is TGTGCCAGCTCACCGTTAGCGGGGGGGAAAAACATTCAGTACTTC. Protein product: CASSPLAGGKNIQYF. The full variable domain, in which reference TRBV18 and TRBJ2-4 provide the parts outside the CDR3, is NAGVMQNPRHLVRRRGQEARLRCSPMKGHSHVYWYRQLPEEGLKFMVYLQKENIIDESGMPKERFSAEFPKEGPSILRIQQVVRGDSAAYFCASSPLAGGKNIQYFGAGTRLSVL.